Many counts were recorded for the clone carrying this TCR beta chain. Antigen specificity is unknown. These data come from a study of Graves' ophthalmopathy and Graves' hyperthyroidism. The CDR3 spans 15 residues. Germline CDR1 SEHNR, CDR2 FQNEAQ (reference sequence). J gave up 6 bases and V 7 bases, and 14 bases lay outside the gene matches. For repertoire sequencing, the TCR beta CDR3 regions were amplified from RNA transcripts. HTBI primers were used in a first-round RT-PCR, which preceded a second-round multiplex PCR. TCRdb redid the calling of the multiplex PCR reads with MiXCR, one entry per CDR3 protein. The sample consists of 200,000 to 250,000 distinct CDR3 sequences, 20% to 25% of them appearing once. Broader study findings: Most clonotypes expanded in thyroid above 0.001 frequency were present in blood too.

The chain combines TRBV7-9 with TRBJ1-1; 7 positions agree with TRBD1. The receptor was isolated from a woman between 50 and 59 years old with Graves' ophthalmopathy. The specimen sequenced was peripheral blood. CDR3 nucleotide sequence: TGTGCCAGCACCTGGGGGAATCAAGGGGGCCCTGAAGCTTTCTTT. As protein: CASTWGNQGGPEAFF.